This TCR beta chain is from a study of T cell responses to AZD1222 COVID-19 vaccine. Germline values: CDR1 MDHEN, CDR2 SYDVKM. Trimming took 6 bases from V and 6 from J; bases not matched to a gene: 7. CDR3 length: 13 residues. Generated by immunoSEQ multiplex PCR, the TCRdb table keeps only in-frame clones and is missing some. The sample lists some 100,000 clones, roughly 92% occurring once. Sequenced material: peripheral blood, taken 28 days after the second AZD1222 dose. This receptor was identified in an adult who received the AZD1222 COVID-19 vaccine. This chain uses TRBV28 with TRBJ2-7, with 8 bases matching TRBD1. The CDR3 loop is CASSPRQGPEQYF. The CDR3, as DNA: TGTGCCAGCAGCCCCCGACAGGGGCCCGAGCAGTACTTC.